Listed below are T cell receptor beta chains from one sample, sequenced in a study of cytomegalovirus exposure and HLA in healthy donors. The data were produced by immunoSEQ multiplex PCR, yet TCRdb's version contains in-frame clones alone and is incomplete. Of 200,000 or so clones in the sample, roughly 88% were seen once. What was sequenced was PBMCs. These TCRs come from a boy aged 2 to 10 in good health and CMV-seronegative. Each CDR3 is given with its conserved first and last residue. Each record gives: V gene, D gene, clone size, J gene, CDR3 length, CDR3 protein, CDR3 DNA. D genes are given only for firm matches. Clone size is not always given. Where it is, it says once, few, many or a class for expanded clones.

V: TRBV25-1
D: NA
size: NA
J: TRBJ1-1
length: 16
CDR3: CASRATFTQGMLEAFF
DNA: TGTGCCAGCAGAGCAACATTCACTCAGGGCATGCTTGAAGCTTTCTTT

V: TRBV5-1
D: NA
size: NA
J: TRBJ1-1
length: 14
CDR3: CASSLWAPETEAFF
DNA: TGCGCCAGCAGCTTGTGGGCACCTGAAACTGAAGCTTTCTTT

V: TRBV10-1
D: NA
size: few
J: TRBJ1-1
length: 15
CDR3: CASSPETGHNTEAFF
DNA: TGCGCCAGCAGTCCGGAAACGGGACATAACACTGAAGCTTTCTTT

V: TRBV5-6
D: TRBD2
size: NA
J: TRBJ2-7
length: 17
CDR3: CASSYPAGTSGGGEQYF
DNA: TGTGCCAGCAGCTACCCTGCCGGGACTAGCGGAGGCGGCGAGCAGTACTTC

V: TRBV30
D: NA
size: few
J: TRBJ1-6
length: 14
CDR3: CAWSVPGGDSPLHF
DNA: TGTGCCTGGAGTGTACCCGGGGGAGATTCACCCCTCCACTTT

V: TRBV19
D: NA
size: NA
J: TRBJ2-7
length: 18
CDR3: CASSRVPEGQTSSYEQYF
DNA: TGTGCCAGTAGTAGGGTTCCGGAGGGACAGACGAGCTCCTACGAGCAGTACTTC

V: TRBV13
D: NA
size: NA
J: TRBJ1-2
length: 18
CDR3: CASSYDPLPRGARYGYTF
DNA: TGTGCCAGCAGCTATGATCCGTTACCACGCGGGGCCCGCTATGGCTACACCTTC

V: TRBV27
D: NA
size: NA
J: TRBJ1-3
length: 17
CDR3: CASSYLSDDISGNTIYF
DNA: TGTGCCAGCAGCTACTTATCAGACGACATCTCTGGAAACACCATATATTTT

V: TRBV7-2
D: TRBD2
size: NA
J: TRBJ2-7
length: 17
CDR3: CASSASGTSAHSYEQYF
DNA: TGTGCCAGCAGCGCATCCGGGACTAGCGCCCACTCCTACGAGCAGTACTTC

V: TRBV10-3
D: TRBD2
size: NA
J: TRBJ2-7
length: 12
CDR3: CATGGLAREQYF
DNA: TGTGCCACCGGGGGACTAGCGCGCGAGCAGTACTTC

V: TRBV10-3
D: TRBD1
size: NA
J: TRBJ2-7
length: 17
CDR3: CAISAVQFRDRGREQYF
DNA: TGTGCCATCAGTGCGGTCCAGTTCCGGGACAGGGGCCGGGAGCAGTACTTC

V: TRBV19
D: NA
size: NA
J: TRBJ2-7
length: 13
CDR3: CASSMGGPNEQYF
DNA: TGTGCCAGTAGTATGGGGGGTCCCAACGAGCAGTACTTC

V: TRBV7-2
D: NA
size: NA
J: TRBJ1-2
length: 13
CDR3: CASSGAGGYGYTF
DNA: TGTGCCAGCAGTGGCGCTGGAGGCTATGGCTACACCTTC

V: TRBV19
D: TRBD2
size: NA
J: TRBJ2-1
length: 18
CDR3: CASSLELAGGPPYNEQFF
DNA: TGTGCCAGTAGTCTCGAACTAGCGGGAGGGCCCCCCTACAATGAGCAGTTCTTC

V: TRBV28
D: TRBD2
size: NA
J: TRBJ2-7
length: 15
CDR3: CASSETSGGSYEQYF
DNA: TGTGCCAGCAGCGAGACTAGCGGAGGCTCCTACGAGCAGTACTTC

V: TRBV4-1
D: TRBD1
size: NA
J: TRBJ2-7
length: 17
CDR3: CASSKLHRDRGFYEQYF
DNA: TGCGCCAGCAGCAAGCTCCACCGGGACAGGGGTTTCTACGAGCAGTACTTC

V: TRBV7-2
D: NA
size: NA
J: TRBJ2-7
length: 15
CDR3: CASSLDWTSYYEQYF
DNA: TGTGCCAGCAGCTTAGATTGGACTTCATATTACGAGCAGTACTTC

V: TRBV10-1
D: TRBD2
size: once
J: TRBJ2-7
length: 15
CDR3: CASSERTGGPYEQYF
DNA: TGCGCCAGCAGTGAACGTACGGGAGGGCCCTACGAGCAGTACTTC

V: TRBV5-1
D: TRBD2
size: few
J: TRBJ2-7
length: 12
CDR3: CASTPGGYEQYF
DNA: TGCGCCAGCACACCGGGGGGCTACGAGCAGTACTTC

V: TRBV12-5
D: TRBD1
size: NA
J: TRBJ2-5
length: 16
CDR3: CASGLVLGTGQETQYF
DNA: TGTGCTAGTGGTTTGGTACTCGGGACAGGCCAAGAGACCCAGTACTTC

V: TRBV29-1
D: NA
size: NA
J: TRBJ2-5
length: 13
CDR3: CSAHDEGPGTQYF
DNA: TGCAGCGCCCACGACGAGGGTCCGGGGACCCAGTACTTC

V: TRBV25-1
D: NA
size: NA
J: TRBJ2-1
length: 16
CDR3: CASSETRPPDYNEQFF
DNA: TGTGCCAGCAGTGAAACTAGGCCTCCCGACTACAATGAGCAGTTCTTC

V: TRBV11-2
D: TRBD1
size: NA
J: TRBJ1-2
length: 14
CDR3: CASRGGTGRYGYTF
DNA: TGTGCCAGCAGGGGTGGGACAGGAAGATATGGCTACACCTTC

V: TRBV4-2
D: NA
size: NA
J: TRBJ1-4
length: 11
CDR3: CASSHEVNQFF
DNA: TGTGCCAGCAGCCACGAGGTTAATCAGTTTTTT

V: TRBV15
D: NA
size: NA
J: TRBJ1-1
length: 13
CDR3: CATSSYLNTEAFF
DNA: TGTGCCACCAGCAGTTATCTGAACACTGAAGCTTTCTTT

V: TRBV6-1
D: TRBD1
size: NA
J: TRBJ1-2
length: 14
CDR3: CASSQRTGSYGYTF
DNA: TGTGCCAGCAGCCAACGGACAGGGAGCTATGGCTACACCTTC

V: TRBV2
D: TRBD1
size: NA
J: TRBJ1-2
length: 15
CDR3: CASSERTGIGYGYTF
DNA: TGTGCCAGCAGTGAAAGGACAGGGATAGGCTATGGCTACACCTTC

V: TRBV30
D: NA
size: once
J: TRBJ2-3
length: 15
CDR3: CAWSPTGYWSHTQYF
DNA: TGTGCCTGGAGTCCAACGGGGTACTGGTCTCATACGCAGTATTTT

V: TRBV11-1
D: NA
size: NA
J: TRBJ2-3
length: 14
CDR3: CASSLSGSTDTQYF
DNA: TGTGCCAGCAGCTTAAGCGGGAGCACAGATACGCAGTATTTT

V: TRBV11-2
D: NA
size: NA
J: TRBJ2-3
length: 14
CDR3: CASSLWGDGVTQYF
DNA: TGTGCCAGCAGCTTGTGGGGGGACGGGGTTACGCAGTATTTT

V: TRBV19
D: NA
size: NA
J: TRBJ1-5
length: 16
CDR3: CASSMGSRGSNQPQHF
DNA: TGTGCCAGTAGTATGGGGAGCCGAGGTAGCAATCAGCCCCAGCATTTT

V: TRBV5-6
D: TRBD1
size: NA
J: TRBJ1-1
length: 16
CDR3: CASSDLLGTGWTEAFF
DNA: TGTGCCAGCAGCGACCTCTTAGGGACAGGGTGGACTGAAGCTTTCTTT

V: TRBV5-1
D: TRBD2
size: NA
J: TRBJ2-7
length: 16
CDR3: CASSLDPSGGSYEQYF
DNA: TGCGCCAGCAGCTTGGACCCTAGCGGGGGATCCTACGAGCAGTACTTC

V: TRBV9
D: NA
size: NA
J: TRBJ2-3
length: 13
CDR3: CASSVEARDTQYF
DNA: TGTGCCAGCAGCGTAGAAGCGAGAGATACGCAGTATTTT

V: TRBV2
D: NA
size: few
J: TRBJ2-7
length: 15
CDR3: CASSISGGLLYEQYF
DNA: TGTGCCAGCAGTATCTCGGGGGGCCTCCTCTACGAGCAGTACTTC

V: TRBV5-1
D: NA
size: NA
J: TRBJ1-1
length: 15
CDR3: CASSFDNRRNTEAFF
DNA: TGCGCCAGCAGCTTCGATAACAGGAGGAACACTGAAGCTTTCTTT

V: TRBV5-4
D: NA
size: NA
J: TRBJ2-3
length: 14
CDR3: CASSTRKRTDTQYF
DNA: TGTGCCAGCAGCACCCGGAAGCGGACAGATACGCAGTATTTT

V: TRBV4-1
D: NA
size: few
J: TRBJ2-2
length: 13
CDR3: CASSQLTAGELFF
DNA: TGCGCCAGCAGCCAGCTTACTGCCGGGGAGCTGTTTTTT

V: TRBV5-5
D: TRBD2
size: NA
J: TRBJ2-5
length: 15
CDR3: CASSLVQLAEETQYF
DNA: TGTGCCAGCAGCTTGGTACAGCTAGCGGAAGAGACCCAGTACTTC

V: TRBV30
D: NA
size: few
J: TRBJ2-7
length: 14
CDR3: CAWSSPRGSYEQYF
DNA: TGTGCCTGGAGTAGCCCCAGGGGCTCCTACGAGCAGTACTTC

V: TRBV4-1
D: TRBD1
size: once
J: TRBJ1-6
length: 16
CDR3: CASSQYQGANNSPLHF
DNA: TGCGCCAGCAGCCAATATCAGGGGGCGAATAATTCACCCCTCCACTTT

V: TRBV6-4
D: TRBD2
size: NA
J: TRBJ2-2
length: 18
CDR3: CASSDSSLAGGPNGELFF
DNA: TGTGCCAGCAGTGACTCGTCACTAGCGGGAGGGCCGAACGGGGAGCTGTTTTTT

V: TRBV6-6
D: TRBD2
size: NA
J: TRBJ2-1
length: 15
CDR3: CASSPTSGRGNEQFF
DNA: TGTGCCAGCAGTCCGACTAGCGGGAGGGGCAATGAGCAGTTCTTC

V: TRBV25-1
D: NA
size: NA
J: TRBJ2-5
length: 14
CDR3: CASSAGQYQETQYF
DNA: TGTGCCAGCAGTGCCGGACAGTACCAAGAGACCCAGTACTTC